The clone carrying this T cell receptor beta chain was counted a single time. Its antigen is not known. CDR1 SEHNR and CDR2 FQNEAQ come from the germline V gene (reference sequence). The CDR3 has 15 amino acids. J was trimmed by 7 bases and V by 2 bases; bases with no gene match: 8. The data stem from a study of T cell responses to AZD1222 COVID-19 vaccine. Study-wide results and limits: Among the donors, most were white British and more were female, and clonal diversity was possibly underestimated.

Sequencing used immunoSEQ multiplex PCR; TCRdb keeps in-frame clones, though not all of them. The top ten clones hold around 1.5% of a sample with approximately 150,000 clones, 80% to 95% of them seen once. The chain couples TRBV7-9 to TRBJ2-1, with 7 bases that match TRBD1. The specimen was peripheral blood, collected on day 0 of AZD1222 vaccination. The sequence derives from an adult in good health. CDR3 sequence reads: CASSLLGGNLNEQFF. CDR3 coding DNA: TGTGCCAGCAGCTTATTAGGGGGCAATTTGAATGAGCAGTTCTTC.